Detailed here is one T cell receptor beta chain. Its antigen is as yet unknown. Other DNA sequences in the sample encode the same CDR3. These data come from a study of shared clonotypes between healthy human individuals. As for the study in general: A couple of women and three men aged 18 to 49 served as donors.

The assay was immunoSEQ multiplex PCR, and TCRdb's table has in-frame clones only and misses some. The repertoire holds approximately 2.1 million clones, more than 85% seen once, with 0.39% in the top ten. CDR1 SGHVS and CDR2 FQNEAQ come from the germline V gene. V was shortened by 1 base and J by 4 bases, with 7 bases between the two germline ends. CDR3 length: 13 amino acids. Points from the study as a whole: Some clonotypes were shared by all four sorted-subset donors, while others were not shared. The non-shared ones had lower generation probabilities than the shared ones. Naive CD4 clonotypes were shared across a handful of donors at around 5.4%. The study sampled only blood, and tissue repertoires likely differ.

Material for sequencing was naive CD4+ T cells from PBMCs. As to subset: CD45RA+ positively selected. This chain joins TRBV7-8 and TRBJ1-2, with D tentatively TRBD1 (5 bases). The sequence came from a man between 18 and 29 years old in good health. Some clones in this sample may be carry-over from other donors' samples. This CDR3 is CASSLVQGYGYTF. CDR3 bases: TGTGCCAGCAGCTTAGTTCAGGGCTATGGCTACACCTTC. The full variable domain, rest sourced from reference TRBV7-8 and TRBJ1-2, is GAGVSQSPRYKVAKRGQDVALRCDPISGHVSLFWYQQALGQGPEFLTYFQNEAQLDKSGLPSDRFFAERPEGSVSTLKIQRTQQEDSAVYLCASSLVQGYGYTFGSGTRLTVV.